These 32 T cell receptor beta chains share one sample of origin, sequenced in a study of metastatic and nonmetastatic thyroid tumors. No treatment had been given to any patient before thyroid surgery. TCRdb re-called the PCR reads via MiXCR. This table holds 35,000 to 50,000 clones, about a sixth found once. The specimen sequenced was tumor tissue. The receptor source for this set is a female donor with papillary thyroid cancer or a benign thyroid nodule (not recorded which). Some clones in this sample may be carry-over from other donors' samples.

This clone was detected many times. J is TRBJ1-1 and V is TRBV6-1; D may be TRBD1 (5 bases). This CDR3 comprises 14 residues. V dropped 6 bases and J dropped 3 bases, with 14 bases sitting between them. Germline V CDR1 and CDR2: MNHNS, SASEGT. CDR3: CASSRTSSDTEAFF. CDR3 nucleotide sequence: TGTGCCAGCAGCCGGACATCGTCGGACACTGAAGCTTTCTTT.

In this sample, this clone turned up many times. This rearrangement joins TRBV5-1 to TRBJ1-4, with D possibly being TRBD1 (5 bases). CDR3 length: 14 residues. V lost 2 bases and J 7 bases, leaving 12 bases between the germline ends. Germline values: CDR1 SGHRS, CDR2 YFSETQ. Here the CDR3 DNA reads TGCGCCAGCAGCTTCTGGCAGGGAAGTGAAAAACTGTTTTTT. Translated, it gives CASSFWQGSEKLFF.

The rearrangement uses TRBV19 and TRBJ2-1; 7 bases align to TRBD1. V shed 6 bases, J shed 9 bases, and the junction held 5 bases outside the gene matches. The CDR3 runs to 12 residues. From germline, CDR1 is LNHDA and CDR2 SQIVND (reference sequence). The CDR3 is CASSKTGCEQFF. The CDR3 nucleotides read TGTGCCAGTAGCAAGACAGGGTGTGAGCAGTTCTTC.

This clone was seen ten or more times. The chain recombines TRBV5-5 with TRBJ1-2; 7 nucleotides agree with TRBD1. CDR3 size: 16 residues. V lost 0 bases to trimming and J lost 3 bases; unmatched junction nucleotides: 8. Germline V CDR1 and CDR2: SGHKS, YYEKEE (reference sequence). As DNA, the CDR3 is TGTGCCAGCAGCTTGGCCCGGACAGGAGTCGACTATGGCTACACCTTC. It is translated as CASSLARTGVDYGYTF.

This clone was observed at least ten times. The chain has TRBV18 and TRBJ1-4; D may be TRBD1 (6 bases). Germline V gene lookup returns CDR1 KGHSH and CDR2 LQKENI. The CDR3 is 15 amino acids. The ends were cut back, 3 bases at V and 3 bases at J, with 11 bases in the middle. CDR3 in DNA: TGTGCCAGCTCACCGGGGGGGACACCTAATGAAAAACTGTTTTTT. This sequence encodes CASSPGGTPNEKLFF.

A single count supports this clone. The V call is TRBV20-1, the J call TRBJ2-1; D is uncertain. The CDR3 is 15 amino acids. CDR1 and CDR2 (germline): DFQATT, SNEGSKA (reference sequence). V lost 4 bases, J lost 0 bases, and 13 bases lay in between. CDR3 sequence (DNA): TGCAGTGCTATCCCCTCCGATATCTCCTACAATGAGCAGTTCTTC. Translated: CSAIPSDISYNEQFF.

This clone came up many times. This chain uses TRBV6-1 with TRBJ2-1; D is undetermined. The germline V and J ends were trimmed by 2 bases and 4 bases, with 9 bases remaining between them. CDR1 and CDR2 from the germline V gene are MNHNS and SASEGT. The CDR3 consists of 14 residues. The chain's CDR3 is CASSESLSYNEQFF. CDR3 DNA sequence: TGTGCCAGCAGTGAATCTCTGAGTTACAATGAGCAGTTCTTC.

This clone was recorded many times. Other DNA sequences in the same sample also yield this CDR3. The chain is built from TRBV12-3 or TRBV12-4 and TRBJ2-2, with 7 bases lining up with TRBD2. The V gene end was trimmed by 4 bases and the J gene end by 6 bases; junction bases not matched to a gene: 8. This CDR3 comprises 15 residues. The CDR3 bases are TGTGCCAGCAGTTACCGGGACTACGGGGCCGGGGAGCTGTTTTTT. Translation gives CASSYRDYGAGELFF.

This clone has a handful of counts. V is TRBV6-6 and J is TRBJ2-3, with D maybe TRBD2 (6 bases). Germline V CDR1 and CDR2: MNHNY, SVGAGI (reference sequence). The length of the CDR3 is 17 residues. As DNA, the CDR3 is TGTGAAAGCAGTTACTCCGGACTAAGCGGGCCCGTGAATACGCAGTATTTT. It codes for CESSYSGLSGPVNTQYF.

This clone was picked up many times. The V and J genes are TRBV6-2 or TRBV6-3 and TRBJ1-2, with no clear D. V lost 7 bases, J lost 1 base, and 10 bases lay in between. Looked up from germline, CDR1 is MNHEY and CDR2 is SVGEGT. This CDR3 comprises 13 residues. The CDR3 protein is CASMMGLNYGYTF. CDR3 coding DNA: TGTGCCAGCATGATGGGCCTTAACTATGGCTACACCTTC.

This clone was seen once. The junction departs from the called germline gene at one end, perhaps through a read error. This chain links TRBV9 with TRBJ1-6; the D is unclear. The germline V gene has CDR1 SGDLS and CDR2 YYNGEE. The CDR3 spans 15 residues. The CDR3 coding sequence is TGTGCAAGCAGCGTTAGTGTGGGTGATAATTCACCCCTCCACTTT. Protein product: CASSVSVGDNSPLHF. Complete variable domain (other parts from reference TRBV9 and TRBJ1-6): DSGVTQTPKHLITATGQRVTLRCSPRSGDLSVYWYQQSLDQGLQFLIQYYNGEERAKGNILERFSAQQFPDLHSELNLSSLELGDSALYFCASSVSVGDNSPLHFGNGTRLTVT.

The chain couples TRBV9 to TRBJ2-7; 14 nucleotides line up with TRBD2. The CDR3 is 19 amino acids. Germline V gene sequence: CDR1 SGDLS, CDR2 YYNGEE. V lost 3 bases and J lost 3; bases outside the gene matches: 14. DNA of the CDR3: TGTGCCAGCAGCGACGGGACTAGCGGGGGCTCCACACCTTTCTACGAGCAGTACTTC. Translating gives CASSDGTSGGSTPFYEQYF.

Points on this clone: At one boundary the junction diverges from the germline segment, which might be a read error. The gene calls are TRBV20-1 and TRBJ2-7; D not resolved. Germline assignment: CDR1 DFQATT and CDR2 SNEGSKA (reference sequence). CDR3 length: 12 residues. CDR3 in amino acids: CSARVLRSEHYF. As DNA, the CDR3 is TGCAGTGCTAGGGTTCTACGTAGTGAGCATTACTTC.

This clone was seen a few times. This may stem from a read error, because a much larger clone lies one nucleotide away. The chain joins TRBV7-2 to TRBJ1-1; D is ambiguous. The CDR3 has 13 amino acids. Germline CDR1 SGHTA, CDR2 FQGNSA. The CDR3 DNA sequence: TGTGCCAGCATCTTAGGTAGGATAGAGGTTGCTTTCTTT. Translation: CASILGRIEVAFF.

This clone was seen repeatedly, ten times or more. The chain is built from TRBV11-2 and TRBJ1-2; D not certain. Trimming pared 10 bases from V and 0 bases from J, leaving 9 bases between. The CDR3 runs to 12 residues. Germline CDR1 SGHAT, CDR2 FQNNGV. This CDR3 is CATTRANYGYTF. The DNA for the CDR3 is TGTGCCACCACAAGAGCTAACTATGGCTACACCTTC.

This clone was seen many times. This sequence joins TRBV19 and TRBJ1-2, with 12 bases that match TRBD1. The V gene's germline CDR1 is LNHDA and CDR2 SQIVND (reference sequence). This CDR3 comprises 15 residues. The ends lost 4 bases at V and 8 bases at J; junction bases unmatched: 8. This CDR3 is CASSTARDRGRGYTF. As DNA, the CDR3 is TGTGCCAGTAGTACCGCCCGGGACAGGGGGCGAGGCTACACCTTC.

This clone was observed many times. This sequence joins TRBV7-2 and TRBJ2-7; TRBD1 matches at 7 bases. The CDR3 loop spans 15 amino acids. Trimming cost V 1 base and J 2 bases; bases outside gene matches: 5. Germline lookup yields CDR1 SGHTA and CDR2 FQGNSA. In nucleotides, the CDR3 is TGTGCCAGCAGCTTAGAGGGGGCCAGAACCTACGAGCAGTACTTC. It is translated as CASSLEGARTYEQYF. The full variable domain, with the rest looked up from reference TRBV7-2 and TRBJ2-7, is GAGVSQSPSNKVTEKGKDVELRCDPISGHTALYWYRQSLGQGLEFLIYFQGNSAPDKSGLPSDRFSAERTGGSVSTLTIQRTQQEDSAVYLCASSLEGARTYEQYFGPGTRLTVT.

This clone has only a few counts. The V call is TRBV6-1, the J call TRBJ2-1; D may be TRBD1 or TRBD2 (5 bases each). Between the trimmed V and J ends, which lost 10 bases and 0 bases, there was a span of 16 bases. The CDR3 sequence is 15 residues long. Germline CDR1 and CDR2: MNHNS and SASEGT. The CDR3 coding sequence is TGTGCCACCCGAGAGAGGGACCTCTCCTACAATGAGCAGTTCTTC. Translated: CATRERDLSYNEQFF.

Worth noting for this clone: Being one base from a much bigger clone, this may be a read error. The chain joins TRBV12-5 to TRBJ2-1; no firm D call. In germline, CDR1 is LGHNT, CDR2 FRNRAP. This CDR3 region has 11 residues. CDR3 region: CSSALEVEQFF. The DNA of the CDR3 is TGTTCTAGTGCCCTCGAGGTTGAGCAGTTCTTC. The variable domain in full, with the rest retrieved from reference TRBV12-5 and TRBJ2-1, is DARVTQTPRHKVTEMGQEVTMRCQPILGHNTVFWYRQTMMQGLELLAYFRNRAPLDDSGMPKDRFSAEMPDATLATLKIQPSEPRDSAVYFCSSALEVEQFFGPGTRLTVL.

The V and J genes are TRBV10-2 and TRBJ2-4, with D perhaps being TRBD1 or TRBD2 (6 bases each). The germline V gene has CDR1 WSHSY and CDR2 SAAADI. This CDR3 has 17 amino acids. Between the trimmed V and J ends, which lost 4 bases and 0 bases, there was a span of 16 bases. CDR3 bases: TGCGCCAGCAGTGGAGGGGGACTCCAGATAGCCAAAAACATTCAGTACTTC. Its translation: CASSGGGLQIAKNIQYF.

This clone occurred many times. The chain uses TRBV9 and TRBJ2-2; D unresolved. The ends were cut back, 2 bases at V and 4 bases at J, with 9 bases in the middle. This CDR3 has 14 residues. The germline V gene encodes CDR1 SGDLS and CDR2 YYNGEE. The CDR3 sequence is CASSVIPSTGELFF. The CDR3 DNA is TGTGCCAGCAGCGTTATACCCAGCACCGGGGAGCTGTTTTTT. The complete variable domain, with remaining parts taken from reference TRBV9 and TRBJ2-2, reads DSGVTQTPKHLITATGQRVTLRCSPRSGDLSVYWYQQSLDQGLQFLIQYYNGEERAKGNILERFSAQQFPDLHSELNLSSLELGDSALYFCASSVIPSTGELFFGEGSRLTVL.

This clone was detected many times. The V gene is TRBV7-2, the J gene TRBJ2-2; TRBD2 matches 11 bases. This CDR3 region has 18 residues. Germline CDR1 SGHTA, CDR2 FQGNSA. The V segment lost 2 bases and the J segment 6 bases; nucleotides outside the gene matches: 11. CDR3 in DNA: TGTGCCAGCAGCTTATTCTTCCGGGATAGCGGGAGGGCCGGGGAGCTGTTTTTT. This encodes CASSLFFRDSGRAGELFF.

The V and J genes are TRBV30 and TRBJ1-1; 8 positions match TRBD1. This CDR3 contains 15 residues. The V gene end was trimmed by 2 bases and the J gene end by 7 bases; junction bases not matched to a gene: 12. In germline, CDR1 is GTSNPN, CDR2 SVGIG (reference sequence). The CDR3, as DNA: TGTGCCTGGAGTAGGGTCAGGGGGCTCGTAGATGAAGCTTTCTTT. Its translation: CAWSRVRGLVDEAFF.

With regard to this clone: Since a much larger clone is just one base distant, this may be a read error. The chain is built from TRBV20-1 and TRBJ2-3; a weak D match, TRBD2 (6 bases). Germline V gene sequence: CDR1 DFQATT, CDR2 SNEGSKA (reference sequence). The V gene lost 8 bases and the J gene lost 1 base, with 16 bases spanning the gap. The CDR3 totals 14 residues. Written as DNA, the CDR3 is TGCAGTACTGGAGACTGGGGGGGCACAGATACGCAGTATTTT. Residues: CSTGDWGGTDTQYF.

This clone showed up many times. CDR3 sequence reads: CSARDFRDPNQPQHF. DNA of the CDR3: TGCAGTGCTAGAGATTTCCGGGACCCCAATCAGCCCCAGCATTTT. The chain recombines TRBV20-1 with TRBJ1-5, with D possibly being TRBD1 (5 bases). Between the trimmed V and J ends, which lost 0 bases and 3 bases, there was a span of 12 bases. CDR3 length equals 15 residues. Germline V CDR1 and CDR2: DFQATT, SNEGSKA (reference sequence).

This clone was observed many times. The V call is TRBV2, the J call TRBJ1-2; D is possibly TRBD1 (6 bases). This CDR3 region has 14 residues. Germline V gene lookup returns CDR1 SNHLY and CDR2 FYNNEI. V shed 6 bases and J shed 2 bases, with 13 bases lying between them. DNA of the CDR3: TGTGCCAGCAGCAGGGGCAACCAAAACTATGGCTACACCTTC. As protein: CASSRGNQNYGYTF. Full variable domain (rest looked up from reference TRBV2 and TRBJ1-2): EPEVTQTPSHQVTQMGQEVILRCVPISNHLYFYWYRQILGQKVEFLVSFYNNEISEKSEIFDDQFSVERPDGSNFTLKIRSTKLEDSAMYFCASSRGNQNYGYTFGSGTRLTVV.

This clone was recorded at least ten times. The rearrangement uses TRBV6-2 or TRBV6-3 and TRBJ2-5; D is undetermined. This CDR3 is 17 amino acids long. Trimming took off 6 bases at V and 0 bases at J, with 20 bases between the two ends. Germline V gene data show CDR1 as MNHEY and CDR2 as SVGEGT. CDR3 loop: CASSPRVGRLYQETQYF. CDR3 coding DNA: TGTGCCAGCAGCCCCCGGGTCGGGCGGCTATACCAAGAGACCCAGTACTTC.

The table lists this clone with a count of one. The same CDR3 also results from other DNA sequences found in this sample. V gene TRBV7-2 combines with J gene TRBJ1-2, with 8 bases that match TRBD1. In germline, CDR1 is SGHTA, CDR2 FQGNSA. There are 14 residues in the CDR3. V was pared by 5 bases and J by 7 bases, with 9 bases of the junction left unmatched. CDR3 protein: CASSPGQGRTGYTF. CDR3 nucleotides: TGTGCCAGCAGCCCCGGACAGGGTAGGACTGGCTACACCTTC.

The DNA for the CDR3 is TGCGCCAGCAGCCCTGGCGGGGGACAGGGGGCGATCGGCTACACCTTC. It translates to CASSPGGGQGAIGYTF. This chain joins TRBV4-3 and TRBJ1-2; 12 bases are shared with TRBD1. The CDR3 contains 16 residues. The germline gives CDR1 LGHNA, CDR2 YSLEER. V lost 4 bases and J lost 8; bases outside the gene matches: 11.

This clone has just a few counts. V usage is TRBV6-1 and J usage is TRBJ2-7, with TRBD2 matching 12 bases. The CDR3 runs to 16 residues. The germline V gene encodes CDR1 MNHNS and CDR2 SASEGT. The V gene end was trimmed by 7 bases and the J gene end by 2 bases; junction bases not matched to a gene: 9. In nucleotides, the CDR3 is TGTGCCAGCATCGGCAGAGCTAGCGGGAGGGCCTACGAGCAGTACTTC. It translates to CASIGRASGRAYEQYF.

The sample holds a few counts of this clone. The J gene is TRBJ1-1, the V gene TRBV12-5; D ambiguous. Trimming removed 2 bases from V and 7 bases from J, with 14 bases in between. Germline CDR1 and CDR2: LGHNT and FRNRAP. There are 14 residues in the CDR3. In nucleotides, the CDR3 is TGTGCTAGTGGTTTGAACCACCCCCATAATGAAGCTTTCTTT. Its protein is CASGLNHPHNEAFF.

As for this clone: A much larger clone lies a single base off, so this may be a read error. This chain joins TRBV29-1 and TRBJ2-1; no firm D call. Between the trimmed V and J ends, which lost 2 bases and 4 bases, there was a span of 9 bases. This CDR3 contains 13 residues. Germline loops: CDR1 SQVTM, CDR2 ANQGSEA. The CDR3 DNA reads TGCAGCGTTGAATATGACTGGTACAATGAGCAGTTCTTC. As protein: CSVEYDWYNEQFF.